Sequencing of this TCR beta chain was carried out in a study of blood T cells in healthy people across ages. Primers used in a second PCR of about 7 to 12 cycles were a sample-barcoded 5' primer and a J-beta primer mix. Researchers report that each sample yielded at least 3 million CDR3-containing paired-end reads. TCRdb redid the calling of the 5' RACE reads with MiXCR, one entry per CDR3 protein. This table has 800,000 or so distinct CDR3 sequences, roughly 25% appearing once. CDR1 is DFQATT and CDR2 is SNEGSKA in the germline V gene (reference sequence). The CDR3 totals 17 residues. The V and J ends lost 0 bases and 3 bases respectively, with 19 bases between them. Study-level results: A roughly linear fall in TCR beta diversity per million T cells was seen with increasing age.

As for this clonotype: The antigen is not known.

The same sample was also studied in work on T cells of mothers and their children. From that study: Slightly higher overlap, not significant, was seen in related mother-child pairs than in unrelated pairs. The search for persistent microchimeric T cell clones detected none.

This TCR derives from a boy between 10 and 17 years old in good health. Specimen: blood. The rearrangement joins TRBV20-1 to TRBJ2-3, with D hard to call. CDR3 in DNA: TGCAGTGCTAGAGATAGTTGGAGAAGGGTCGGGACAGATACGCAGTATTTT. Translating gives CSARDSWRRVGTDTQYF.